Presented here are 26 T cell receptor beta chains from one specimen sequenced in a study of cytomegalovirus exposure and HLA in healthy donors. Primers included in the PCR were 60 Vbeta and 13 Jbeta primers. The data were produced by immunoSEQ multiplex PCR, yet TCRdb's version contains in-frame clones alone and is incomplete. The sample yields about 110,000 clones, approximately 66% seen once. The material sequenced was PBMCs. Every receptor here comes from a man in his forties or fifties in good health and CMV-seropositive.

The chain links TRBV29-1 to TRBJ2-1, with 11 positions matching TRBD2. CDR3 length: 18 amino acids. CDR1 and CDR2 (germline): SQVTM, ANQGSEA. V shed 0 bases and J 8 bases; nucleotides not matched to a gene: 15. As DNA, the CDR3 is TGCAGCGTTGAAGACCCGAGGGGGACTAGCGGTCCCTTGTATGAGCAGTTCTTC. Translating gives CSVEDPRGTSGPLYEQFF.

This chain links TRBV7-9 with TRBJ2-5; possibly TRBD1 for D (6 bases). This CDR3 region has 12 residues. Trimming removed 2 bases from V and 11 bases from J, with 12 bases in between. Germline V gene lookup returns CDR1 SEHNR and CDR2 FQNEAQ (reference sequence). For the CDR3, the DNA is TGTGCCAGCAGCTTAACAGGGCATGAGCAGTACTTC. Protein: CASSLTGHEQYF.

This clone was recorded a few times. The chain links TRBV7-2 to TRBJ2-3, with TRBD1 as a possible D gene (6 bases). The CDR3 totals 12 residues. Germline V lookup: CDR1 SGHTA, CDR2 FQGNSA. V dropped 2 bases and J dropped 8 bases, with 8 bases sitting between them. DNA for the CDR3: TGTGCCAGCAGCTTAACAGGGACTACGCAGTATTTT. Translating gives CASSLTGTTQYF.

This clone occurred a few times. The chain recombines TRBV5-1 with TRBJ2-3; 7 nucleotides agree with TRBD2. CDR3 length: 16 amino acids. The trim removed 4 bases at V and 8 bases at J, leaving 16 bases unmatched. CDR1 is SGHRS, CDR2 YFSETQ, per germline. This CDR3 is CASSPGWTRSDGTQYF. CDR3 DNA: TGCGCCAGCAGCCCCGGTTGGACTAGATCGGATGGTACGCAGTATTTT.

This sequence joins TRBV7-3 and TRBJ2-1; 8 positions match TRBD1. The trim removed 5 bases at V and 2 bases at J, leaving 5 bases unmatched. The CDR3 contains 15 residues. Germline values: CDR1 SGHTA, CDR2 FQGTGA. The CDR3 nucleotides read TGTGCCAGCAGCGCGGACAGGGACACCTACAATGAGCAGTTCTTC. Amino acid sequence: CASSADRDTYNEQFF. Using reference TRBV7-3 and TRBJ2-1 for the parts outside the CDR3, the full variable domain is GAGVSQTPSNKVTEKGKYVELRCDPISGHTALYWYRQSLGQGPEFLIYFQGTGAADDSGLPNDRFFAVRPEGSVSTLKIQRTERGDSAVYLCASSADRDTYNEQFFGPGTRLTVL.

The rearrangement links TRBV6-1 to TRBJ1-1, with TRBD1 as a possible D gene (5 bases). CDR3 length: 12 residues. The ends were cut back, 8 bases at V and 1 base at J, with 8 bases in the middle. Germline V gene data show CDR1 as MNHNS and CDR2 as SASEGT. The CDR3 DNA is TGTGCCAGCGAGACAGCGAACACTGAAGCTTTCTTT. Amino acid sequence: CASETANTEAFF.

V usage is TRBV5-3 and J usage is TRBJ2-7; D is ambiguous. TRBV5-3 falls under the ORF class, with uncertain function. The CDR3 spans 14 residues. Trimming pared 7 bases from V and 7 bases from J, leaving 21 bases between. CDR3 region: CARWSPYSAWEQYV. DNA of the CDR3: TGTGCCAGATGGTCCCCTTACAGTGCGTGGGAGCAGTACGTC.

The chain carries TRBV27 and TRBJ2-1, with D possibly being TRBD2 (5 bases). V gave up 5 bases and J gave up 3 bases, with 14 bases separating them. From germline, CDR1 is MNHEY and CDR2 SMNVEV (reference sequence). The CDR3 spans 15 residues. Here the CDR3 DNA reads TGTGCCAGCAGTGACGGGATTATCGGCTACAATGAGCAGTTCTTC. Translating it yields CASSDGIIGYNEQFF.

In this sample, this clone turned up a few times. CDR3 nucleotides: TGTGCCAGCAGCCAAGTCTCATCGGGGGGCTACACCTTC. It yields the protein CASSQVSSGGYTF. V and J are TRBV14 and TRBJ1-2; no reliable D call. Germline-derived CDR1 and CDR2 are SGHDN and FVKESK. V lost 1 base to trimming and J lost 8 bases, with 11 bases between them. There are 13 residues in the CDR3.

The rearrangement joins TRBV9 to TRBJ2-1; 10 nucleotides line up with TRBD2. V shed 0 bases and J 5 bases; nucleotides not matched to a gene: 11. CDR1 and CDR2 from the germline V gene are SGDLS and YYNGEE. The CDR3 runs to 18 residues. CDR3 sequence reads: CASSVEVLAGVSHNEQFF. In DNA form, the CDR3 reads TGTGCCAGCAGCGTAGAGGTGCTAGCGGGAGTATCCCACAATGAGCAGTTCTTC.

The genes are TRBV7-9 and TRBJ2-1; D remains ambiguous. Germline CDR1 SEHNR, CDR2 FQNEAQ (reference sequence). The CDR3 contains 12 residues. Trimming left V 3 bases short and J 2 bases short, with 2 bases between. In DNA form, the CDR3 reads TGTGCCAGCAGCTTTACCTACAATGAGCAGTTCTTC. Its protein product is CASSFTYNEQFF. The entire variable domain, with the rest obtained from reference TRBV7-9 and TRBJ2-1, is as follows: DTGVSQNPRHKITKRGQNVTFRCDPISEHNRLYWYRQTLGQGPEFLTYFQNEAQLEKSRLLSDRFSAERPKGSFSTLEIQRTEQGDSAMYLCASSFTYNEQFFGPGTRLTVL.

The rearrangement uses TRBV11-2 and TRBJ2-1; 11 bases are shared with TRBD2. V gave up 3 bases and J gave up 4 bases; unmatched junction bases: 5. CDR3 length equals 16 residues. Per germline, CDR1 SGHAT and CDR2 FQNNGV. The CDR3 coding sequence is TGTGCCAGCAGCTTTAGGGGGACTAGCGGATACAATGAGCAGTTCTTC. Protein: CASSFRGTSGYNEQFF.

The chain uses TRBV5-1 and TRBJ2-2; weak D call: TRBD1 (5 bases). CDR3 length: 13 amino acids. V was clipped by 7 bases and J by 6 bases, with 13 bases between them. CDR1 is SGHRS and CDR2 is YFSETQ in the germline V gene. CDR3 coding DNA: TGCGCCAGCGGCCAGGGATGGGCCGGGGAGCTGTTTTTT. Translating gives CASGQGWAGELFF.

This sequence joins TRBV7-2 and TRBJ2-7, with 8 bases fitting TRBD1. The germline CDR1 and CDR2 sequences are SGHTA and FQGNSA. Losses at the gene ends were 5 bases for V and 11 bases for J; bases not matched to a gene: 26. The CDR3 extends over 18 amino acids. CDR3 loop: CASSPQPVSGTGSYLEYF. CDR3 DNA sequence: TGTGCCAGCAGCCCCCAGCCCGTATCCGGGACAGGCTCCTACTTGGAGTACTTC. Full variable domain (remainder filled in from reference TRBV7-2 and TRBJ2-7): GAGVSQSPSNKVTEKGKDVELRCDPISGHTALYWYRQSLGQGLEFLIYFQGNSAPDKSGLPSDRFSAERTGGSVSTLTIQRTQQEDSAVYLCASSPQPVSGTGSYLEYFGPGTRLTVT.

For this clone: The same CDR3 can be traced to other DNA sequences in this sample. The chain uses TRBV28 and TRBJ1-5, with D maybe TRBD1 (6 bases). V gave up 6 bases and J gave up 2 bases, with 8 bases separating them. From germline, CDR1 is MDHEN and CDR2 SYDVKM. The CDR3 is 13 amino acids. The DNA of the CDR3 is TGTGCCAGCAGCCCAGGGGGCAATCAGCCCCAGCATTTT. It yields the protein CASSPGGNQPQHF.

DNA of the CDR3: TGTGCCAGCAGCCAAGCTGGGAGATGGGTCACAGATACGCAGTATTTT. Its protein product is CASSQAGRWVTDTQYF. The V gene is TRBV14, the J gene TRBJ2-3; TRBD2 might be the D (5 bases). V lost 1 base and J lost 2, with 13 bases in between. Germline CDR1 reads SGHDN; CDR2 reads FVKESK. This CDR3 is built from 16 residues.

In its sample, this clone was seen a few times. The chain combines TRBV4-2 with TRBJ2-7; the match to TRBD2 covers 10 bases. The CDR3 sequence is 16 residues long. V lost 4 bases and J lost 0; bases outside the gene matches: 6. Germline CDR1 and CDR2: LGHNA and YNFKEQ. CDR3 protein: CASSRWTSGISYEQYF. The CDR3 region has the DNA TGTGCCAGCAGCCGGTGGACTAGCGGCATCTCCTACGAGCAGTACTTC.

The chain carries TRBV7-9 and TRBJ1-2, with 7 bases identical to TRBD1. This CDR3 has 14 amino acids. The V gene's germline CDR1 is SEHNR and CDR2 FQNEAQ (reference sequence). The ends lost 4 bases at V and 5 bases at J; junction bases unmatched: 7. The CDR3 bases are TGTGCCAGCAGCTCCTGGGACAGCCCTTATGGCTACACCTTC. This translates into CASSSWDSPYGYTF. The variable domain in full, with the rest retrieved from reference TRBV7-9 and TRBJ1-2, is DTGVSQNPRHKITKRGQNVTFRCDPISEHNRLYWYRQTLGQGPEFLTYFQNEAQLEKSRLLSDRFSAERPKGSFSTLEIQRTEQGDSAMYLCASSSWDSPYGYTFGSGTRLTVV.

The chain uses TRBV6-1 and TRBJ2-3; no reliable D call. V was pared by 2 bases and J by 2 bases, with 5 bases between. The CDR3 loop spans 13 amino acids. Germline V gene data show CDR1 as MNHNS and CDR2 as SASEGT. The CDR3 DNA is TGTGCCAGCAGTGAATCGTACACAGATACGCAGTATTTT. This encodes CASSESYTDTQYF.

Concerning this clone itself: One end of the junction varies from germline; a read error may be responsible. This chain joins TRBV7-9 and TRBJ2-1, with 8 nucleotides matching TRBD2. CDR3 size: 16 residues. Germline V gene lookup returns CDR1 SEHNR and CDR2 FQNEAQ (reference sequence). The CDR3 nucleotides read TGTTCCAGCAGCCCTCCGCCCGGGAGGGCTTCCAATGAGCAGTTCTTC. Protein sequence: CSSSPPPGRASNEQFF. The variable domain in full, with the rest retrieved from reference TRBV7-9 and TRBJ2-1, is DTGVSQNPRHKITKRGQNVTFRCDPISEHNRLYWYRQTLGQGPEFLTYFQNEAQLEKSRLLSDRFSAERPKGSFSTLEIQRTEQGDSAMYLCSSSPPPGRASNEQFFGPGTRLTVL.

The chain has TRBV11-3 and TRBJ2-3, with D possibly TRBD1 on 5 matching bases. Germline-derived CDR1 and CDR2 are SGHNT and YENEEA. This CDR3 is 14 amino acids long. The V and J ends lost 6 bases and 2 bases respectively, with 12 bases between them. CDR3: CASSRDSATDTQYF. The CDR3 DNA sequence: TGTGCCAGCAGTCGCGACAGCGCCACAGATACGCAGTATTTT.

The chain has TRBV14 and TRBJ2-7, with 13 bases that match TRBD2. This CDR3 has 16 amino acids. With 4 bases clipped from V and 4 bases from J, the junction kept 7 bases outside the gene matches. Germline CDR1 SGHDN, CDR2 FVKESK. For the CDR3, the DNA is TGTGCCAGCAGCCGCCCGGGACTAGCGGGAATTTACGAGCAGTACTTC. Protein: CASSRPGLAGIYEQYF. Full variable domain (remainder filled in from reference TRBV14 and TRBJ2-7): EAGVTQFPSHSVIEKGQTVTLRCDPISGHDNLYWYRRVMGKEIKFLLHFVKESKQDESGMPNNRFLAERTGGTYSTLKVQPAELEDSGVYFCASSRPGLAGIYEQYFGPGTRLTVT.

This clone was recorded a few times. The chain uses TRBV19 and TRBJ1-4; D gene uncertain. This CDR3 is built from 13 residues. Germline V gene lookup returns CDR1 LNHDA and CDR2 SQIVND (reference sequence). V was shortened by 9 bases and J by 8 bases, with 16 bases between the two germline ends. For the CDR3, the DNA is TGTGCCAGCCGACCCTACGAGACAGAAAAACTGTTTTTT. Protein: CASRPYETEKLFF.

CDR3 DNA sequence: TGTGCCAGCAGTGACGACAGGGGGCTCGAAAAACTGTTTTTT. Residues: CASSDDRGLEKLFF. The rearrangement uses TRBV6-5 and TRBJ1-4, with TRBD1 matching 10 bases. This CDR3 comprises 14 residues. J was trimmed by 8 bases and V by 5 bases; bases with no gene match: 5. Germline-derived CDR1 and CDR2 are MNHEY and SVGAGI.

The CDR3 loop reads CASSRSQGTTGELFF. The DNA of the CDR3 is TGTGCCAGCAGCCGCTCACAGGGGACCACCGGGGAGCTGTTTTTT. The V and J genes are TRBV7-9 and TRBJ2-2; TRBD1 agrees at 7 bases. The germline V gene has CDR1 SEHNR and CDR2 FQNEAQ (reference sequence). V dropped 5 bases and J dropped 4; count of bases not matched to a gene: 7. This CDR3 contains 15 residues.

The chain recombines TRBV28 with TRBJ2-2; no reliable D call. V gave up 4 bases and J gave up 6 bases, with 3 bases separating them. The germline gives CDR1 MDHEN, CDR2 SYDVKM. CDR3 size: 11 residues. The CDR3 loop is CASSSAGELFF. The CDR3 bases are TGTGCCAGCAGTTCGGCCGGGGAGCTGTTTTTT.